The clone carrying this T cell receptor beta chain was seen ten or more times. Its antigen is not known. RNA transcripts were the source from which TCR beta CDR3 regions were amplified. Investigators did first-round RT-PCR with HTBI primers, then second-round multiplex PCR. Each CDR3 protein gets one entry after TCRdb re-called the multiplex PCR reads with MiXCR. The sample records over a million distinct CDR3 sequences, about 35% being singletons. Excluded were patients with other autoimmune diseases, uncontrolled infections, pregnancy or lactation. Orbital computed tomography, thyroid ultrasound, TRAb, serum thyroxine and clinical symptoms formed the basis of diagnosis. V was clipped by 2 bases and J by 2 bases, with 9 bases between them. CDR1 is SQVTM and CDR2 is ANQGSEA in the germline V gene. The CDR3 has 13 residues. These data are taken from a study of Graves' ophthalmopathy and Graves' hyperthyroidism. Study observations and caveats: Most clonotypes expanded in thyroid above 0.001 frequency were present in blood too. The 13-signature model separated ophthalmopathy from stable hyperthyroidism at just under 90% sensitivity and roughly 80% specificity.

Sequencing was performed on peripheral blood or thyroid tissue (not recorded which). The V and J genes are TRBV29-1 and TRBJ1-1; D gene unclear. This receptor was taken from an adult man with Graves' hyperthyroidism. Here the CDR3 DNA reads TGCAGCGTTGAACAAACGGTCAACACTGAAGCTTTCTTT. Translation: CSVEQTVNTEAFF.